Below, 19 T cell receptor beta chains from the same sample are listed, as sequenced in a study of T cell responses to AZD1222 COVID-19 vaccine. Some clones are missing from TCRdb's copy, which holds only in-frame ones; the method was immunoSEQ multiplex PCR. The table records 80,000 to 95,000 clones, 75% to 90% of them present only once. This specimen consisted of peripheral blood, obtained on day 0 of AZD1222 vaccination. The receptors here all came from an adult in good health.

The chain has TRBV12-3 or TRBV12-4 and TRBJ1-2; D might be TRBD1 (6 bases). The CDR3 is 12 amino acids. Between the trimmed V and J ends, which lost 6 bases and 4 bases, there was a span of 9 bases. The DNA of the CDR3 is TGTGCCAGCAGCCGGGACATCTATGGCTACACCTTC. Translated, it gives CASSRDIYGYTF.

V and J are TRBV6-2 or TRBV6-3 and TRBJ1-1, with 9 bases lining up with TRBD1. The germline gives CDR1 MNHEY, CDR2 SVGEGT. V shed 5 bases and J 4 bases; nucleotides not matched to a gene: 2. The CDR3 runs 13 residues. CDR3 protein: CASSQTGGTEAFF. The CDR3 DNA sequence: TGTGCCAGCAGTCAGACAGGGGGCACTGAAGCTTTCTTT.

The rearrangement uses TRBV12-3 or TRBV12-4 and TRBJ1-1; D is undetermined. The V end lost 11 bases, the J end lost 1 base, and 11 bases lay between the germline ends. The CDR3 contains 12 residues. In DNA, the CDR3 is TGTGCCGGTCAAGACCAGAACACTGAAGCTTTCTTT. It specifies CAGQDQNTEAFF.

The chain links TRBV19 to TRBJ1-2; no definite D call. Germline V CDR1 and CDR2: LNHDA, SQIVND (reference sequence). The CDR3 is 14 residues long. The germline V and J ends were trimmed by 5 bases and 8 bases, with 18 bases remaining between them. The CDR3 DNA reads TGTGCCAGTAGTGGCGGCTTCCAAATATTGGGCTACACCTTC. Translation gives CASSGGFQILGYTF.

The chain uses TRBV28 and TRBJ1-2; D is uncertain. V gave up 3 bases and J gave up 1 base, with 0 bases separating them. The CDR3 has 11 residues. Germline values: CDR1 MDHEN, CDR2 SYDVKM. CDR3 sequence (DNA): TGTGCCAGCAGTTTTAACTATGGCTACACCTTC. Translation gives CASSFNYGYTF.

This chain joins TRBV28 and TRBJ1-6; D is unresolved. The V and J ends lost 6 bases and 6 bases respectively, with 21 bases between them. Germline V gene data show CDR1 as MDHEN and CDR2 as SYDVKM. The CDR3 loop spans 17 amino acids. CDR3 coding DNA: TGTGCCAGCAGCGCCTATGCCTGGGGTGAGGGTAATTCACCCCTCCACTTT. Encoded protein: CASSAYAWGEGNSPLHF.

The rearrangement joins TRBV2 to TRBJ1-4; D gene unclear. The germline V gene encodes CDR1 SNHLY and CDR2 FYNNEI. The CDR3 loop spans 10 amino acids. The ends were cut back, 9 bases at V and 7 bases at J, with 6 bases in the middle. The CDR3 region is CASSGEKLFF. The DNA of the CDR3 is TGTGCCAGTTCAGGTGAAAAACTGTTTTTT.

The chain combines TRBV19 with TRBJ2-3; either TRBD1 or TRBD2 may supply D (5 bases each). Germline V gives CDR1 LNHDA, CDR2 SQIVND (reference sequence). Trimming removed 5 bases from V and 2 bases from J, with 14 bases in between. The length of the CDR3 is 15 residues. The CDR3 nucleotides read TGTGCCAGTAGTCCCACCTGGGACGCCACAGATACGCAGTATTTT. It yields the protein CASSPTWDATDTQYF. Looking up the rest from reference TRBV19 and TRBJ2-3 gives the full variable domain: DGGITQSPKYLFRKEGQNVTLSCEQNLNHDAMYWYRQDPGQGLRLIYYSQIVNDFQKGDIAEGYSVSREKKESFPLTVTSAQKNPTAFYLCASSPTWDATDTQYFGPGTRLTVL.

V is TRBV3-1 (or the pseudogene TRBV3-2) and J is TRBJ1-5, with TRBD1 as a possible D gene (5 bases). The V end lost 3 bases, the J end lost 3 bases, and 9 bases lay between the germline ends. CDR1 and CDR2 (germline): LGHDT, YNNKEL (reference sequence). The CDR3 sequence is 14 residues long. The CDR3 loop reads CASSQGPINQPQHF. CDR3 nucleotide sequence: TGTGCCAGCAGCCAGGGACCGATCAATCAGCCCCAGCATTTT.

The rearrangement links TRBV27 to TRBJ1-1; D unresolved. Trimming removed 6 bases at V and 0 bases at J, with 11 bases between. This CDR3 has 14 amino acids. Looked up from germline, CDR1 is MNHEY and CDR2 is SMNVEV (reference sequence). The CDR3 DNA sequence: TGTGCCAGCAGCAGGAAGAGGGTGAACACTGAAGCTTTCTTT. This gives the protein CASSRKRVNTEAFF.

V and J are TRBV28 and TRBJ1-4; 9 nucleotides align to TRBD1. The germline V gene has CDR1 MDHEN and CDR2 SYDVKM. Losses at the gene ends were 4 bases for V and 3 bases for J; bases not matched to a gene: 6. The CDR3 contains 16 residues. CDR3 DNA sequence: TGTGCCAGCAGTTCCCGGACAGGGGCAGCTAATGAAAAACTGTTTTTT. Translation: CASSSRTGAANEKLFF.

CDR3 coding DNA: TGCGCCAGCAGCCAAGGAAGGGTGCTAGCGGGGGAAATGGAGACCCAGTACTTC. This encodes CASSQGRVLAGEMETQYF. V and J are TRBV4-1 and TRBJ2-5; 10 bases are a match to TRBD2. CDR3 length equals 18 residues. Germline CDR1 MGHRA, CDR2 YSYEKL. J was trimmed by 5 bases and V by 1 base; bases with no gene match: 13.

This chain joins TRBV24-1 and TRBJ2-7, with D hard to call. The V gene's germline CDR1 is KGHDR and CDR2 SFDVKD. The V and J ends lost 4 bases and 2 bases respectively, with 2 bases between them. CDR3 length equals 11 residues. CDR3 amino acids: CATSEAYEQYF. The DNA of the CDR3 is TGTGCCACCAGTGAGGCCTACGAGCAGTACTTC.

Note on this clone: Relative to the germline gene, one junction end is altered; a read error may explain this. The chain carries TRBV19 and TRBJ1-1; 8 bases line up with TRBD1. Germline CDR1 reads LNHDA; CDR2 reads SQIVND (reference sequence). CDR3 length: 16 residues. The CDR3 DNA is TGTGCCAGTAGTGATAGGGGAGACAGGGGTTACTATGAAGTTTTCTTT. Translated: CASSDRGDRGYYEVFF.

The chain links TRBV4-1 to TRBJ2-2, with D possibly called TRBD1 or TRBD2 (6 bases each). The CDR3 spans 15 residues. The V and J ends lost 2 bases and 2 bases respectively, with 9 bases between them. Looked up from germline, CDR1 is MGHRA and CDR2 is YSYEKL. The CDR3 DNA reads as TGCGCCAGCAGCCAACTCGGGGGCAACACCGGGGAGCTGTTTTTT. As protein: CASSQLGGNTGELFF.

The V gene is TRBV21-1, the J gene TRBJ1-5; the table gives TRBD1 as D, unverified against the DNA. TRBV21-1 is recorded as a pseudogene. The CDR3 has 19 amino acids. CDR3 sequence reads: CASSNGWGTGCWRGQPQHF. CDR3 bases: TGTGCCAGCAGCAACGGTTGGGGGACAGGTTGCTGGCGAGGTCAGCCCCAGCATTTT.

The chain recombines TRBV30 with TRBJ1-6; possible D gene TRBD1, 5 bases. The CDR3 contains 16 residues. Trimming pared 1 base from V and 0 bases from J, leaving 10 bases between. Germline CDR1 and CDR2: GTSNPN and SVGIG (reference sequence). The DNA of the CDR3 is TGTGCCTGGAGTGGACAGTCGCGCTCCTATAATTCACCCCTCCACTTT. Translated, it gives CAWSGQSRSYNSPLHF.

The chain has TRBV27 and TRBJ2-7; 8 nucleotides match TRBD1. The CDR3 runs 16 residues. The J segment lost 1 base and the V segment lost 5 bases, leaving 10 bases of the junction unmatched. Germline V CDR1 and CDR2: MNHEY, SMNVEV (reference sequence). CDR3 protein: CASSPDTGGQSYEQYF. CDR3 bases: TGTGCCAGCAGTCCCGATACAGGGGGTCAATCCTACGAGCAGTACTTC.

The chain is built from TRBV19 and TRBJ1-5, with TRBD1 matching over 9 bases. V lost 9 bases and J lost 4; bases outside the gene matches: 7. The CDR3 is 14 amino acids. In germline, CDR1 is LNHDA, CDR2 SQIVND (reference sequence). Here the CDR3 reads CASNRDRVNQPQHF. Here the CDR3 DNA reads TGTGCCAGCAACCGGGACAGGGTGAATCAGCCCCAGCATTTT.